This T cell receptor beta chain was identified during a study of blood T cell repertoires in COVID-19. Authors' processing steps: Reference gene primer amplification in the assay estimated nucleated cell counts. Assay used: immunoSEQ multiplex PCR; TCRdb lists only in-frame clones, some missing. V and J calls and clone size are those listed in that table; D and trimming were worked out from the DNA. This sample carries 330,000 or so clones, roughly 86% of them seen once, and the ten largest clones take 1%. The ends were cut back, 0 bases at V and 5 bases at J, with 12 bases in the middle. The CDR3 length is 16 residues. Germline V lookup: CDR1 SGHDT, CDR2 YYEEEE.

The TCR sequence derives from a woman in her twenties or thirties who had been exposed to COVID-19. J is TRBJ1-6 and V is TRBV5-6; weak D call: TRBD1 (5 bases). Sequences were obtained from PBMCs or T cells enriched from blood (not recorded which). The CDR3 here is CASSLGSAGNNSPLHF. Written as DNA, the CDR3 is TGTGCCAGCAGCTTGGGATCGGCAGGGAATAATTCACCCCTCCACTTT.